Detailed here is one T cell receptor (beta chain). This sample is drawn from a study of cytomegalovirus exposure and HLA in healthy donors. Germline assignment: CDR1 SGHAT and CDR2 FQNNGV. The CDR3 extends over 12 amino acids. Trimming stripped 3 bases from V and 8 bases from J, with 8 bases between. PCR involved 60 Vbeta and 13 Jbeta primers. The assay was immunoSEQ multiplex PCR, and TCRdb's table has in-frame clones only and misses some. This sample has around 150,000 clones, with 70% to 90% found just once. The V gene is TRBV11-2, the J gene TRBJ2-1; tentatively, D is TRBD2 (5 bases). The sample was PBMCs. This TCR derives from a man between 18 and 29 years old in good health and CMV-seropositive. CDR3 nucleotide sequence: TGTGCCAGCAGCTTTATGAGGGATGAGCAGTTCTTC. It encodes CASSFMRDEQFF.